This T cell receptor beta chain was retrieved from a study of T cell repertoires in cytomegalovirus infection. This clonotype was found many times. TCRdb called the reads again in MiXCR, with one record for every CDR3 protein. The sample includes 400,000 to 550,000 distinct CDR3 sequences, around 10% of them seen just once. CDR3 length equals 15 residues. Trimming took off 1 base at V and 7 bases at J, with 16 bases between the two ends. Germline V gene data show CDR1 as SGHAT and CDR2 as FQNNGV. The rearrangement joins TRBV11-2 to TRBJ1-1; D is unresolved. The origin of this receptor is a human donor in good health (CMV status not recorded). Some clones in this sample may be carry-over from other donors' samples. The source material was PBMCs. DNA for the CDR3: TGTGCCAGCAGCTTAGGTGGATCCGGGAACGGTGAAGCTTTCTTT. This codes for CASSLGGSGNGEAFF.